This T cell receptor (beta chain) was captured in a study of patients and donors after allogeneic stem cell transplantation. The germline CDR1 and CDR2 sequences are DFQATT and SNEGSKA (reference sequence). V lost 6 bases to trimming and J lost 7 bases; unmatched junction nucleotides: 7. The CDR3 consists of 12 residues. TCRdb itself ran the RT-PCR reads through MiXCR, one entry per CDR3 protein. The sample lists around 150,000 distinct CDR3 sequences; about 36% were seen once. The TCR originated in a human donor who was either an allogeneic HSCT recipient or a stem cell or donor lymphocyte infusion donor (not recorded which). It is not recorded whose cells these are; they may come from a transplant donor. Sequenced material: blood, either unsorted or a sorted T cell fraction (not recorded which). J is TRBJ1-2 and V is TRBV20-1, with 8 bases aligning to TRBD1. For the CDR3, the DNA is TGCAGTGCGCCCGCCGGGACAGGTGGCTACACCTTC. As protein: CSAPAGTGGYTF.